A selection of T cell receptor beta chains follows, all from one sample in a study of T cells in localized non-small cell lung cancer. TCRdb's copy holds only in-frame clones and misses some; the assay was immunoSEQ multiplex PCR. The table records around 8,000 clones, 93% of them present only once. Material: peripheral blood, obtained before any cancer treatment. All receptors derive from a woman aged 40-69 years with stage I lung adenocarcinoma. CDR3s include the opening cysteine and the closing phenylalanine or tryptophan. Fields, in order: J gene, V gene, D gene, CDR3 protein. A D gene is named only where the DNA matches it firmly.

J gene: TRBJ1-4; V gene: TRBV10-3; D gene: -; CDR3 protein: CAISESSGTNEKLFF
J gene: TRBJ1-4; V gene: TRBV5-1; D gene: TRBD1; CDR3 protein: CASSHGQANEKLFF
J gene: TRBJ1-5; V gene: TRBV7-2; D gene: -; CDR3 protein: CASSLFGVGGNQPQHF
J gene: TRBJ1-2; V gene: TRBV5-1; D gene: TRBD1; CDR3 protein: CASSLGQGHGYTF
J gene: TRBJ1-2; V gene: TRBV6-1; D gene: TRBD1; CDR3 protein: CASSDYRGRDGYTF
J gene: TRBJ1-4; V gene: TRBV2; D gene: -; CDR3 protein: CASSAAPRSNEKLFF
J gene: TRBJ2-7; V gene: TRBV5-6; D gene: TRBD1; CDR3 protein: CASSLGQGRYEQYF
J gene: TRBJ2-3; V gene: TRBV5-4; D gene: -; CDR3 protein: CASSLGTRDKDTQYF
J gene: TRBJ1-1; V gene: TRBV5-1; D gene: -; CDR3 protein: CASSLAGTTEAFF
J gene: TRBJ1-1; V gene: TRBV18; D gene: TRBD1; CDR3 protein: CASSPEGQGYTEAFF
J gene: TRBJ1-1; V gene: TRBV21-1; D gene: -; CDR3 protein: CASSTTATNTEAFF
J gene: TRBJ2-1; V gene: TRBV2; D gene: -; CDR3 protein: CASSEQDSVNEQFF
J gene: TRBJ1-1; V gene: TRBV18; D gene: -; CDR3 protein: CASSPGGARTTEAFF
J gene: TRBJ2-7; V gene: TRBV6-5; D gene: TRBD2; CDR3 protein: CASSYLTGLAVYEQYF
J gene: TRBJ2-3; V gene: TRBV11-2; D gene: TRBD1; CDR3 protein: CASSTDRASTDTQYF
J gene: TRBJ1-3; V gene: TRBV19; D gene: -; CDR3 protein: CASSPTGQGGNTIYF
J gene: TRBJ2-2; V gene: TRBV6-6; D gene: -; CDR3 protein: CAVRLDPANTGELFF
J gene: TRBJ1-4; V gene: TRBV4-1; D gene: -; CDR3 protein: CASSQQGAGANEKLFF
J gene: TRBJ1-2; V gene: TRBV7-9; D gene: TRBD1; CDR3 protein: CASSLGGTAANYGYTF
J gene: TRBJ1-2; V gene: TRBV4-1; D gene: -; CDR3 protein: CASSQDYGGQGGYTF
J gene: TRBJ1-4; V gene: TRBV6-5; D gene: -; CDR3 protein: CASSWIGNEKLFF
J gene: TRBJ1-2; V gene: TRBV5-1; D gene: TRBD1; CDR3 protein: CASSLPPTGGIGYTF
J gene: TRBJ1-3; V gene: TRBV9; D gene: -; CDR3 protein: CASSADINSGNTIYF
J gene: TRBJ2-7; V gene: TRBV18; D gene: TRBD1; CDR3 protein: CASSPRDRGPNEQYF
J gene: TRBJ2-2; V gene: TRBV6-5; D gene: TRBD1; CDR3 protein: CASSRTGSISGELFF
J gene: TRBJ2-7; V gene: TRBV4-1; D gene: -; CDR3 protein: CASSQGGIAAGSYEQYF
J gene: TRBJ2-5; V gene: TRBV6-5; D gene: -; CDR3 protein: CASSYRTTQETQYF
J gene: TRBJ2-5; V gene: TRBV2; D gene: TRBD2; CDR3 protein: CATRGGLAGGRSQETQYF
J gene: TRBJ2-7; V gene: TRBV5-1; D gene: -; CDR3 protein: CASSLSQGIPYYEQYF
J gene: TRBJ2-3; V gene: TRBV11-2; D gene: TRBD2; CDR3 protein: CASSSLGDYEADTQYF
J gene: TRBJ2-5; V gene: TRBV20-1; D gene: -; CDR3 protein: CSARDREAQYF
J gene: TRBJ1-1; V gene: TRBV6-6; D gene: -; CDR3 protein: CASRQQGNEAFF
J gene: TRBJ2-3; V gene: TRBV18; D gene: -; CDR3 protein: CASSPGLVTDTQYF
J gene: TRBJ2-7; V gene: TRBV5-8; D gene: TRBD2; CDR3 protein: CASSLAGVSSYEQYF
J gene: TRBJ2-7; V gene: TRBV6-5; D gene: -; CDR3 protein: CASSQRPYSEQYF